A selection of T cell receptor beta chains follows, all from one sample in a study of T cells in Graves' hyperthyroidism and ophthalmopathy. TCRdb reanalysed the multiplex PCR reads using MiXCR and keeps one entry per CDR3 protein. The data hold under 350,000 distinct CDR3 sequences, with over 20% observed a single time. The sample was blood. The receptors come from a woman between 45 and 65 years old with Graves' hyperthyroidism. Each CDR3 is given with its conserved first and last residue. A D gene is named only where the DNA matches it firmly. Only part of the rows carry a size: once, few, many, or a class if the clone is expanded.

TGTGCCAGCAGCCAAGTTGACCAACTAGCGCAGTATTTT | CASSQVDQLAQYF | TRBJ2-3 | many | TRBV3-1 | .
TGTGCCAGCAGCTTAGTGTTTTCTGGGGCCAACGTCCTGACTTTC | CASSLVFSGANVLTF | TRBJ2-6 | . | TRBV7-2 | .
TGTGCCAGCAGTTTACGTCCGGGACGGGACAATGAGCAGTTCTTC | CASSLRPGRDNEQFF | TRBJ2-1 | many | TRBV12-3/TRBV12-4 | .
TGTGCCAGCAGTCGGACAGGGGGCTCACCCCTCCACTTT | CASSRTGGSPLHF | TRBJ1-6 | . | TRBV2 | TRBD1
TGTGCCAGCAGTTTAATGACAGGGGGTGTATCGAACACCGGGGAGCTGTTTTTT | CASSLMTGGVSNTGELFF | TRBJ2-2 | many | TRBV28 | TRBD1
TGCGCCAGCAGTATAAGCGAGGGCGTAAACTATGGCTACACCTTC | CASSISEGVNYGYTF | TRBJ1-2 | . | TRBV5-1 | .
TGCAGCGTTGAAGCCGGCAGGGGGCGATTGGAGACCCAGTACTTC | CSVEAGRGRLETQYF | TRBJ2-5 | . | TRBV29-1 | TRBD1
TGTGCCAGCAGCCCAACTCCGGGACGGGACAATGAGCAGTTCTTC | CASSPTPGRDNEQFF | TRBJ2-1 | many | TRBV11-3 | .
TGTGCGTCCGCCCCTCTAGCGGGAGGATTTGGTGAGCAGTTCTTC | CASAPLAGGFGEQFF | TRBJ2-1 | many | TRBV11-1 | TRBD2
TGCGCCAGCAGCTTGGGTACTGTGAGCAATCAGCCCCAGCATTTT | CASSLGTVSNQPQHF | TRBJ1-5 | many | TRBV5-1 | .
TGCAGTGCTAGAGTGGACAGACAAAACATTCAGTACTTC | CSARVDRQNIQYF | TRBJ2-4 | few | TRBV20-1 | .
TGTGCCAGCAGCAGAGAGGTGAACACCGGGGAGCTGTTTTTT | CASSREVNTGELFF | TRBJ2-2 | . | TRBV7-2 | .
TGTGCCAGCAGTGACACGGTTAGGGGTGAGCAGTTCTTC | CASSDTVRGEQFF | TRBJ2-1 | . | TRBV2 | .
TGTGCCAGCAGTCCGGGACCAATGATCAACACCGGGGAGCTGTTTTTT | CASSPGPMINTGELFF | TRBJ2-2 | many | TRBV5-6 | .
TGTGCCAGCAGATTAAATTACAGGGACGATGAGCAGTTCTTC | CASRLNYRDDEQFF | TRBJ2-1 | many | TRBV12-3/TRBV12-4 | .
TGTGCCAGCAGCTTAGCGGAGGGACAGGGAGTCAATCAGCCCCAGCATTTT | CASSLAEGQGVNQPQHF | TRBJ1-5 | . | TRBV7-2 | TRBD1
TGTGCCAGCAGTAGAGTTGGGGATGAGCAGTTCTTC | CASSRVGDEQFF | TRBJ2-1 | . | TRBV6-2/TRBV6-3 | .
TGTGCCAGCAGTTACCTAGCGGGGGCGGGTTACAATGAGCAGTTCTTC | CASSYLAGAGYNEQFF | TRBJ2-1 | few | TRBV7-3 | TRBD2
TGTGCCAGCAGTCGCAACTGGGACTTCTACAATGAGCAGTTCTTC | CASSRNWDFYNEQFF | TRBJ2-1 | . | TRBV2 | .
TGTGCCAGCTCACCCACTAGCGGCAATGAGCAGTTCTTC | CASSPTSGNEQFF | TRBJ2-1 | few | TRBV18 | TRBD2
TGTGCCAGCAGCTTTGGCGGGGCCCAACGCGAGCAGTACTTC | CASSFGGAQREQYF | TRBJ2-7 | many | TRBV7-2 | .
TGTGCCAGCTCACCACGTCGGACTAGCGGGAGTTCAGATACGCAGTATTTT | CASSPRRTSGSSDTQYF | TRBJ2-3 | many | TRBV18 | TRBD2
TGTGCCAGCAGTCCCCCGCGCGCGAGGGAGCAGTACTTC | CASSPPRAREQYF | TRBJ2-7 | many | TRBV9 | .
TGTGCCAGCAGGCCTGCGGGAGGCACAGATACGCAGTATTTT | CASRPAGGTDTQYF | TRBJ2-3 | few | TRBV6-1 | TRBD2
TGTGCCAGCCAACCTGGACAGGCGACAGATACGCAGTATTTT | CASQPGQATDTQYF | TRBJ2-3 | many | TRBV18 | TRBD1
TGTGCCAGCAGCTCTACAACCCGATCTGGGGCCAACGTCCTGACTTTC | CASSSTTRSGANVLTF | TRBJ2-6 | many | TRBV7-8 | .